Described below is a single T cell receptor (beta chain) sequence and its context. In the source study's methods: Counts of nucleated cells, estimated from reference gene primer amplification, were obtained. Measured with immunoSEQ multiplex PCR; TCRdb has only the in-frame clones, and not every one. D and trimming were read from the DNA, whereas the V and J calls and clone size are those reported in that table. The sample contains some 200,000 clones, approximately 80% of which appear only once. Trimming removed 3 bases from V and 4 bases from J; junction bases left unmatched: 5. This CDR3 spans 14 amino acids. Germline-derived CDR1 and CDR2 are SGHRS and YFSETQ. The sample originates from a study of blood T cell repertoires in COVID-19. Overall study: Samples of COVID-19 (acute and convalescent) were obtained from the United States, Italy and Spain.

Seattle enrolled patients during active infection and tracked them longitudinally. The specimen sequenced was peripheral blood. J is TRBJ2-7 and V is TRBV5-1; 9 bases map to TRBD1. This TCR came from a woman aged 80 or older with COVID-19, enrolled during active disease. The CDR3 DNA follows: TGCGCCAGCAGCTCGACAGGGGGATTGTACGAGCAGTACTTC. It encodes CASSSTGGLYEQYF.